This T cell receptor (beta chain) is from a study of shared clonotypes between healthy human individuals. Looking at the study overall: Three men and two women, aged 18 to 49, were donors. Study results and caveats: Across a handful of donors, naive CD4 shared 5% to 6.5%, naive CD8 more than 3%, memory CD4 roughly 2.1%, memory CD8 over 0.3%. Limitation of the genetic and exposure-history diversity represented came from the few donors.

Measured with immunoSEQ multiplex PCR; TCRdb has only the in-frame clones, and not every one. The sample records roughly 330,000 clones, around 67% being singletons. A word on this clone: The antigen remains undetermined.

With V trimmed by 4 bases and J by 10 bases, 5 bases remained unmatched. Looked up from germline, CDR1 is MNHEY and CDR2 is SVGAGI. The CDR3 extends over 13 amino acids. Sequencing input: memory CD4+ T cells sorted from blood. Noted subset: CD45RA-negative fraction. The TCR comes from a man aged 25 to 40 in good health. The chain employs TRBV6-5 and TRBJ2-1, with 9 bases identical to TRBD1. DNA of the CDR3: TGTGCCAGCAGTTTGGACAGGGGTGGAGAGCAGTTCTTC. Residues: CASSLDRGGEQFF.